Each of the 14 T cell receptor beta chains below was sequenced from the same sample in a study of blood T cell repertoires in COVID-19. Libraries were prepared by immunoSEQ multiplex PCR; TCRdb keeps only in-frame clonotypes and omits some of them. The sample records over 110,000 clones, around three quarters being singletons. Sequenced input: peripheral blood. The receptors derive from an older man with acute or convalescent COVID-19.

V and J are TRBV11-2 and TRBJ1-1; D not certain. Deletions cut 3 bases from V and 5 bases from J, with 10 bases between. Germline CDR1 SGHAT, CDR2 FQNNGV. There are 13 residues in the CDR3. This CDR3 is CASSFGVLTEAFF. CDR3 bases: TGTGCCAGCAGCTTCGGGGTGCTTACTGAAGCTTTCTTT.

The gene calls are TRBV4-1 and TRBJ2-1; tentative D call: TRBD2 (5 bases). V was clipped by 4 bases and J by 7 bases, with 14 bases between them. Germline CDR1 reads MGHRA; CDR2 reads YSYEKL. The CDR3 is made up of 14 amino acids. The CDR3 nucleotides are TGCGCCAGCAGCCCCATTCGGGGTAGGAATGAGCAGTTCTTC. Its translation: CASSPIRGRNEQFF.

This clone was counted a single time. Written as DNA, the CDR3 is TGTGCCAGCAGCTTTCAGGGGGCCAGCACAGATACGCAGTATTTT. Protein: CASSFQGASTDTQYF. The chain uses TRBV7-2 and TRBJ2-3; 8 bases fit TRBD1. The CDR3 has 15 amino acids. Germline V gives CDR1 SGHTA, CDR2 FQGNSA. Trimming removed 3 bases from V and 0 bases from J; junction bases left unmatched: 2. The variable domain in full, completed from reference TRBV7-2 and TRBJ2-3, reads GAGVSQSPSNKVTEKGKDVELRCDPISGHTALYWYRQSLGQGLEFLIYFQGNSAPDKSGLPSDRFSAERTGGSVSTLTIQRTQQEDSAVYLCASSFQGASTDTQYFGPGTRLTVL.

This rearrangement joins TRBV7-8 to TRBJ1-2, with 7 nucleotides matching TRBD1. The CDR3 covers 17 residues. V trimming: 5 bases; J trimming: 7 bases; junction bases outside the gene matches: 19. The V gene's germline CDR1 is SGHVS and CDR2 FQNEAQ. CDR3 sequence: CASSQGGRFSLDAGYTF. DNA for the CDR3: TGTGCCAGCAGCCAAGGGGGCAGATTCTCTCTAGATGCTGGCTACACCTTC.

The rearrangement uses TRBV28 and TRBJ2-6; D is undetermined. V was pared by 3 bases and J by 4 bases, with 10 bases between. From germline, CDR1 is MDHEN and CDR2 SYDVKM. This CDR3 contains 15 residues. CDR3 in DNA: TGTGCCAGCAGTTTTCAACCGGTGGGGGCCAACGTCCTGACTTTC. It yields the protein CASSFQPVGANVLTF.

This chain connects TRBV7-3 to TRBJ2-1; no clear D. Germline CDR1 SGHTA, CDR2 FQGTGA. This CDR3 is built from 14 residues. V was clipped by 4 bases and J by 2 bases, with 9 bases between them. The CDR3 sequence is CASSSIDTYNEQFF. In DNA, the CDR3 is TGTGCCAGCAGCTCAATAGACACCTACAATGAGCAGTTCTTC.

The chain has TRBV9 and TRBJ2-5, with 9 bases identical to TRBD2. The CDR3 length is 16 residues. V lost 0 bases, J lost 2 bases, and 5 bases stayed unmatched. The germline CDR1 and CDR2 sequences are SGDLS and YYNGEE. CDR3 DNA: TGTGCCAGCAGCGTAGCTTCGGCGGGGGGGCAAGAGACCCAGTACTTC. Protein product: CASSVASAGGQETQYF.

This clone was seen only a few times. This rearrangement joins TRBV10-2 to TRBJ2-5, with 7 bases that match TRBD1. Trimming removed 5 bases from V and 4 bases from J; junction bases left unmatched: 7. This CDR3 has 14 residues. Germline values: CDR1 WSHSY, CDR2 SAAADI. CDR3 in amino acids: CASSRTGQGETQYF. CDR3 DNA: TGCGCCAGCAGTAGGACAGGACAAGGAGAGACCCAGTACTTC.

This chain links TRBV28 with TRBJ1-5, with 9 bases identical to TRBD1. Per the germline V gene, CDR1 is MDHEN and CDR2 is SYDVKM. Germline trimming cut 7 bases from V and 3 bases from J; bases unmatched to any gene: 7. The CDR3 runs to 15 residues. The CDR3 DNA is TGTGCCAGCACGAAGGGGGACAGGGACAATCAGCCCCAGCATTTT. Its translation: CASTKGDRDNQPQHF.

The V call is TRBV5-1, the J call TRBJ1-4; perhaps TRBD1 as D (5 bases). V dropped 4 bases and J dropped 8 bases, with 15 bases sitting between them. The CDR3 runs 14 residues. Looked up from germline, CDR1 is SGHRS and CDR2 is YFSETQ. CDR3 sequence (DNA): TGCGCCAGCAGCCCCCAGGGTGGTGAAGAAAAACTGTTTTTT. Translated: CASSPQGGEEKLFF.

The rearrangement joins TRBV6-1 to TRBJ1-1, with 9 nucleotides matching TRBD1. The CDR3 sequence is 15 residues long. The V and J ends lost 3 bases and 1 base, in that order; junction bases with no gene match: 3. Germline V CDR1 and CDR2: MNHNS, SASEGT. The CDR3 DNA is TGTGCCAGCAGTGACCGGACAGGGGAGAACACTGAAGCTTTCTTT. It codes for CASSDRTGENTEAFF.

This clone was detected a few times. This CDR3 reads CASSIEQGGNEQFF. The CDR3 region has the DNA TGTGCCAGTAGTATAGAACAGGGTGGCAATGAGCAGTTCTTC. J is TRBJ2-1 and V is TRBV19, with a weak D call TRBD1 (6 bases). Germline CDR1 and CDR2: LNHDA and SQIVND (reference sequence). The CDR3 extends over 14 amino acids. V was cut by 0 bases and J by 6 bases, with 9 bases left in between.

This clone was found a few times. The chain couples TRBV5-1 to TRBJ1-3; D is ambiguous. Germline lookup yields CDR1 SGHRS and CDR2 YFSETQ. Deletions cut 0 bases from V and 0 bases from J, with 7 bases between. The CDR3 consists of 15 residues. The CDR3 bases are TGCGCCAGCAGCTTGGACAACCCCTCTGGAAACACCATATATTTT. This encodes CASSLDNPSGNTIYF.

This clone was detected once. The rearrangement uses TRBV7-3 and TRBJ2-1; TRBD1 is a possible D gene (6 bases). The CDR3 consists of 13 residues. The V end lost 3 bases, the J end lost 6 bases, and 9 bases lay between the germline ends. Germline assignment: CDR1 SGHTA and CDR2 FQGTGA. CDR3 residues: CASSLTGSNEQFF. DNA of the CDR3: TGTGCCAGCAGCTTGACAGGAAGCAATGAGCAGTTCTTC.